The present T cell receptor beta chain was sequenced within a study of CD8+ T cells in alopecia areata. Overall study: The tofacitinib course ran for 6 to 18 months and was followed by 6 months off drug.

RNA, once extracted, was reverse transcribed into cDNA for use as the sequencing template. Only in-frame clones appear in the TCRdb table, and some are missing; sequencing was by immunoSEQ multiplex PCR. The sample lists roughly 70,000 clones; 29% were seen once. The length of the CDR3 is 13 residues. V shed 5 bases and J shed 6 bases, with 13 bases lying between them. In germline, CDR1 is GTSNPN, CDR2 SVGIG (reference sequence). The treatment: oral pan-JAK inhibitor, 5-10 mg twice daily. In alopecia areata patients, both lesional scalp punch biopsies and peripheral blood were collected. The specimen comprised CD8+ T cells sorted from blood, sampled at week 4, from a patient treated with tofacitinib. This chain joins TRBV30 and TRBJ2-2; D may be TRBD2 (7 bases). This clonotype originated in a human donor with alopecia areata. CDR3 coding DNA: TGTGCCTGGCTCGGCGGGGGCCCCGGGGAGCTGTTTTTT. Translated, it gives CAWLGGGPGELFF.